This TCR beta chain was found in a study of shared clonotypes between healthy human individuals. A word on this clone: As yet, its antigen is unknown.

Selected positively for CCR7 and CD45RO-negative, naive CD8 cells excluded terminally differentiated effector memory CD45RA+ cells. Sequenced by immunoSEQ multiplex PCR; TCRdb stores in-frame clones only, minus some. The top ten clones hold more than 0.95% of a sample with some 2 million clones, roughly 95% of them seen once. Germline V gives CDR1 LGHNA, CDR2 YSLEER. The trim removed 0 bases at V and 2 bases at J, leaving 4 bases unmatched. The CDR3 loop spans 16 amino acids. Findings of the study overall: Non-shared clonotypes displayed generation probabilities falling below those of clonotypes present in all four donors. The study drew on few donors, limiting represented genetic and exposure-history diversity.

This TCR was recovered from a man younger than 30 in good health. Sequencing was performed on naive CD8+ T cells sorted from blood. The rearrangement joins TRBV4-3 to TRBJ2-3; TRBD2 aligns across 8 bases. The CDR3 region is CASSQDIAGNTDTQYF. The CDR3 region has the DNA TGCGCCAGCAGCCAAGATATAGCGGGGAACACAGATACGCAGTATTTT.